Below, one T cell receptor beta chain is given with its context. This sample is part of a study of blood T cell repertoires in COVID-19. Study overall: Acute and convalescent COVID-19 specimens originated in the United States, Italy and Spain. The cDNA or gDNA used as material had been derived from T cells, B-cell-depleted T cells, or PBMCs.

Germline V gene data show CDR1 as SGHVS and CDR2 as FNYEAQ. The CDR3 is 16 residues long. Trimming left V 0 bases short and J 4 bases short, with 14 bases between. Sequencing used immunoSEQ multiplex PCR; TCRdb keeps in-frame clones, though not all of them. The table has about 220,000 clones, 80% to 90% seen once. The receptor was derived from a man aged 25-45 years with active or convalescent COVID-19. The chain joins TRBV7-6 to TRBJ2-3; D may be TRBD1 (6 bases). Specimen: peripheral blood. In DNA, the CDR3 is TGTGCCAGCAGCTTAGCTTCTACAGGGTACGCAGATACGCAGTATTTT. This translates into CASSLASTGYADTQYF.